Listed here are 21 T cell receptor beta chains from one sample, sequenced in a study of cytomegalovirus exposure and HLA in healthy donors (dated by TCRdb to about 2017). Library construction relied on the immunoSEQ multiplex PCR assay. For the multiplex PCR, a mixture combining 60 forward primers for TCR Vbeta segments and 13 reverse primers for TCR Jbeta segments was used. Sourced from immuneACCESS, this table was stored by TCRdb with only in-frame sequences that have V and J called. A share of the clones is absent; for the studies checked, an unresolved V gene accounts for under half, and the remainder has no known explanation. For this sample the table gives about 160,000 clones, of which approximately 81% were detected only once. Around 6.7% of the sample is in the top ten clones. Sequencing was performed on PBMCs. These receptor sequences come from a woman under 40 in good health and CMV-seropositive.

This rearrangement joins TRBV7-2 to TRBJ2-1, with 8 positions matching TRBD2. Germline V gene lookup returns CDR1 SGHTA and CDR2 FQGNSA. V was clipped by 3 bases and J by 6 bases; unmatched bases: 4. The CDR3 extends over 14 amino acids. This CDR3 is CASSFPGGFNEQFF. The CDR3 DNA sequence: TGTGCCAGCAGCTTTCCGGGGGGGTTCAATGAGCAGTTCTTC.

The rearrangement uses TRBV2 and TRBJ2-5; 7 bases are a match to TRBD2. Trimming took 1 base from V and 7 from J; bases not matched to a gene: 6. Per germline, CDR1 SNHLY and CDR2 FYNNEI. This CDR3 has 14 amino acids. CDR3 in amino acids: CASSEESGDTTQYF. CDR3 bases: TGTGCCAGCAGTGAAGAGAGCGGGGATACGACCCAGTACTTC.

The chain carries TRBV28 and TRBJ2-6, with D possibly being TRBD1 (5 bases). Germline V gene lookup returns CDR1 MDHEN and CDR2 SYDVKM. CDR3 length: 19 amino acids. V shed 1 base and J shed 2 bases, with 18 bases lying between them. For the CDR3, the DNA is TGTGCCAGCAGTTTATCCGCCCTTATGGGCAGGGCTGGGGCCAACGTCCTGACTTTC. Amino acids: CASSLSALMGRAGANVLTF.

This clone appeared a single time. V gene TRBV7-9 combines with J gene TRBJ1-2; D might be TRBD1 (5 bases). CDR3 length: 15 residues. Trimming pared 2 bases from V and 4 bases from J, leaving 14 bases between. The germline V gene has CDR1 SEHNR and CDR2 FQNEAQ (reference sequence). The CDR3: CASSLRRGIFYGYTF. For the CDR3, the DNA is TGTGCCAGCAGCTTAAGGCGGGGGATCTTCTATGGCTACACCTTC. Combining the CDR3 with reference TRBV7-9 and TRBJ1-2 gives the whole variable domain DTGVSQNPRHKITKRGQNVTFRCDPISEHNRLYWYRQTLGQGPEFLTYFQNEAQLEKSRLLSDRFSAERPKGSFSTLEIQRTEQGDSAMYLCASSLRRGIFYGYTFGSGTRLTVV.

The V call is TRBV7-9, the J call TRBJ1-2; a possible D gene is TRBD1 (5 bases). The CDR3 contains 18 residues. Between the trimmed V and J ends, which lost 5 bases and 1 base, there was a span of 23 bases. The V gene's germline CDR1 is SEHNR and CDR2 FQNEAQ (reference sequence). The CDR3 loop reads CASSALGQGNPLNYGYTF. In nucleotides, the CDR3 is TGTGCCAGCAGCGCCCTGGGGCAGGGTAACCCGCTTAACTATGGCTACACCTTC.

The chain links TRBV9 to TRBJ2-1; D possibly corresponds to TRBD1 (5 bases). Trimming took 2 bases from V and 5 from J, leaving 5 bases between them. This CDR3 region has 12 residues. CDR1 and CDR2 from the germline V gene are SGDLS and YYNGEE. The CDR3 loop is CASSVGHNEQFF. The CDR3, as DNA: TGTGCCAGCAGCGTGGGGCACAATGAGCAGTTCTTC.

The rearrangement joins TRBV7-3 to TRBJ2-7, with D possibly TRBD1 on 5 matching bases. V was clipped by 4 bases and J by 1 base, with 8 bases between them. The CDR3 is 13 amino acids. Germline V lookup: CDR1 SGHTA, CDR2 FQGTGA. The CDR3 region is CASSSPGSYEQYF. Written as DNA, the CDR3 is TGTGCCAGCAGCTCACCAGGGTCCTACGAGCAGTACTTC. Full variable domain (rest looked up from reference TRBV7-3 and TRBJ2-7): GAGVSQTPSNKVTEKGKYVELRCDPISGHTALYWYRQSLGQGPEFLIYFQGTGAADDSGLPNDRFFAVRPEGSVSTLKIQRTERGDSAVYLCASSSPGSYEQYFGPGTRLTVT.

The chain couples TRBV6-5 to TRBJ2-7, with 9 bases aligning to TRBD1. The length of the CDR3 is 14 residues. The V gene's germline CDR1 is MNHEY and CDR2 SVGAGI. Trimming took 2 bases from V and 4 from J; bases not matched to a gene: 3. DNA for the CDR3: TGTGCCAGCAGTTACGACAGGGGGGGTTACGAGCAGTACTTC. As protein: CASSYDRGGYEQYF.

The chain uses TRBV7-9 and TRBJ1-4; 7 bases line up with TRBD1. J was trimmed by 0 bases and V by 1 base; bases with no gene match: 11. Per germline, CDR1 SEHNR and CDR2 FQNEAQ (reference sequence). The CDR3 extends over 19 amino acids. Here the CDR3 DNA reads TGTGCCAGCAGCTTAGGGCTCGGGGACAGATTTACAACTAATGAAAAACTGTTTTTT. It translates to CASSLGLGDRFTTNEKLFF. Full variable domain (rest looked up from reference TRBV7-9 and TRBJ1-4): DTGVSQNPRHKITKRGQNVTFRCDPISEHNRLYWYRQTLGQGPEFLTYFQNEAQLEKSRLLSDRFSAERPKGSFSTLEIQRTEQGDSAMYLCASSLGLGDRFTTNEKLFFGSGTQLSVL.

In its sample, this clone was seen once. This rearrangement joins TRBV19 to TRBJ1-6; 7 nucleotides line up with TRBD1. From germline, CDR1 is LNHDA and CDR2 SQIVND (reference sequence). The CDR3 is 15 amino acids. Trimming removed 6 bases from V and 8 bases from J; junction bases left unmatched: 10. CDR3 loop: CASRSGQGVYSPLHF. CDR3 DNA sequence: TGTGCCAGTAGATCGGGTCAGGGGGTCTATTCACCCCTCCACTTT.

The chain recombines TRBV5-1 with TRBJ1-1, with 9 bases fitting TRBD1. The CDR3 runs 16 residues. Trimming cost V 2 bases and J 3 bases; bases outside gene matches: 8. Germline CDR1 reads SGHRS; CDR2 reads YFSETQ. CDR3 in amino acids: CASSFSTGGIDTEAFF. In nucleotides, the CDR3 is TGCGCCAGCAGCTTCTCGACAGGGGGAATTGACACTGAAGCTTTCTTT.

This clone has just a few counts. J is TRBJ1-6 and V is TRBV28; possibly TRBD1 for D (5 bases). Trimming took 10 bases from V and 8 from J, leaving 12 bases between them. The CDR3 runs 12 residues. Germline-derived CDR1 and CDR2 are MDHEN and SYDVKM. The DNA of the CDR3 is TGTGCCACAGACAGACTGGATTCACCCCTCCACTTT. It specifies CATDRLDSPLHF.

This rearrangement joins TRBV5-8 to TRBJ1-2; D is possibly TRBD1 (6 bases). V shed 0 bases and J shed 4 bases, with 13 bases lying between them. The V gene's germline CDR1 is SGHTS and CDR2 YDEGEE. This CDR3 contains 15 residues. In DNA, the CDR3 is TGTGCCAGCAGCTTGGCCAGGGGATATCTCTATGGCTACACCTTC. Translated, it gives CASSLARGYLYGYTF.

The V call is TRBV5-1, the J call TRBJ1-2; D possibly corresponds to TRBD1 (6 bases). The CDR3 covers 16 residues. Germline CDR1 is SGHRS and CDR2 is YFSETQ. The V end lost 4 bases, the J end lost 3 bases, and 19 bases lay between the germline ends. Here the CDR3 DNA reads TGCGCCAGCAGCCCCGTCGGACAGCTTAACTACTATGGCTACACCTTC. It codes for CASSPVGQLNYYGYTF.

The chain couples TRBV27 to TRBJ1-2, with 8 bases aligning to TRBD1. The germline gives CDR1 MNHEY, CDR2 SMNVEV (reference sequence). CDR3 length: 15 amino acids. V lost 3 bases to trimming and J lost 4 bases; unmatched junction nucleotides: 7. The CDR3 protein is CASSLSGGLGYGYTF. The CDR3 DNA sequence: TGTGCCAGCAGTTTGTCAGGGGGCTTGGGCTATGGCTACACCTTC.

The chain couples TRBV5-5 to TRBJ1-6; D remains ambiguous. V gave up 0 bases and J gave up 9 bases, with 10 bases separating them. The CDR3 is 14 amino acids. Germline CDR1 and CDR2: SGHKS and YYEKEE (reference sequence). DNA for the CDR3: TGTGCCAGCAGCTTGGTCCGGGTAGGTTCACCCCTCCACTTT. Protein product: CASSLVRVGSPLHF.

This clone was observed a handful of times. The chain recombines TRBV28 with TRBJ1-1, with 11 bases identical to TRBD1. The V gene's germline CDR1 is MDHEN and CDR2 SYDVKM. This CDR3 is built from 16 residues. V shed 5 bases and J 8 bases; nucleotides not matched to a gene: 13. The CDR3 here is CASSRWDRGNNAEAFF. CDR3 nucleotides: TGTGCCAGCAGTCGGTGGGACAGGGGGAATAATGCGGAAGCTTTCTTT.

The CDR3 DNA is TGTGCCAGTAGTATGGGGGGAGAGCAGTTCTTC. Its translation: CASSMGGEQFF. The chain combines TRBV19 with TRBJ2-1; D might be TRBD2 (6 bases). This CDR3 contains 11 residues. From germline, CDR1 is LNHDA and CDR2 SQIVND (reference sequence). Trimming cost V 3 bases and J 10 bases, with 7 bases left between them.

This rearrangement joins TRBV5-1 to TRBJ2-7; TRBD2 matches at 8 bases. V lost 3 bases and J lost 7; bases outside the gene matches: 9. CDR3 length: 14 residues. Germline V gene lookup returns CDR1 SGHRS and CDR2 YFSETQ. The CDR3 reads CASSSGTPGGEQYF. Written as DNA, the CDR3 is TGCGCCAGCAGCTCCGGGACTCCGGGGGGGGAGCAGTACTTC.

This clone was seen only a few times. V gene TRBV19 combines with J gene TRBJ1-1; D call uncertain. Deletions cut 4 bases from V and 5 bases from J, with 14 bases between. The CDR3 sequence is 14 residues long. From germline, CDR1 is LNHDA and CDR2 SQIVND (reference sequence). CDR3 region: CASSTALRRTEAFF. The CDR3 DNA follows: TGTGCCAGTAGTACAGCACTTAGGAGGACTGAAGCTTTCTTT.

As concerns this clone: The junction and the germline gene differ at one end; a read error may be behind it. Other DNA sequences within the sample encode an identical CDR3. This chain links TRBV27 with TRBJ1-2; 8 bases align to TRBD1. Germline V gives CDR1 MNHEY, CDR2 SMNVEV (reference sequence). This CDR3 spans 15 amino acids. CDR3 sequence reads: CASWTTGGTNYGYTF. The DNA of the CDR3 is TGTGCCAGCTGGACCACAGGGGGGACTAACTATGGCTACACCTTT.